The rows below give T cell receptor beta chains drawn from one sample of a study of PD-1 blockade in classical Hodgkin lymphoma. Measured with immunoSEQ multiplex PCR; TCRdb has only the in-frame clones, and not every one. The sample lists about 58,000 clones, around nine tenths seen once, with around 5% in the top ten. This sample comprised peripheral blood mononuclear cells (PBMCs), obtained before the second cycle of nivolumab. Source of these receptors: a human donor with classical Hodgkin lymphoma. Each CDR3 is given with its conserved first and last residue. The D gene is left open where the match is weak. Size is stated for part of the rows, as once, few or many counts, or as a class when the clone is expanded.

D: -; size: -; V: TRBV5-6; J: TRBJ2-7; DNA: TGTGCCAGCAGCTTGGTTGCGGTTCAAGAACAGTACTTC; CDR3: CASSLVAVQEQYF
D: -; size: -; V: TRBV5-1; J: TRBJ2-7; DNA: TGCGCCAGCAGCTTGGATGGGGGCGCCGAGCAGTACTTC; CDR3: CASSLDGGAEQYF
D: -; size: -; V: TRBV5-1; J: TRBJ2-1; DNA: TGCGCCAGCAGCTTGGTCAGCGTCAATGAGCAGTTCTTC; CDR3: CASSLVSVNEQFF
D: -; size: -; V: TRBV7-9; J: TRBJ2-7; DNA: TGTGCCAGCAGCTTAGGATCATACGAGCAGTACTTC; CDR3: CASSLGSYEQYF
D: -; size: few; V: TRBV28; J: TRBJ1-6; DNA: TGTGCCAGCCGCCCAGACCCCTTATCACCCCTCCACTTT; CDR3: CASRPDPLSPLHF
D: TRBD1; size: -; V: TRBV5-1; J: TRBJ1-1; DNA: TGCGCCAGCAGCCCCCTGACAGGGGGGACTGAAGCTTTCTTT; CDR3: CASSPLTGGTEAFF
D: TRBD2; size: once; V: TRBV5-1; J: TRBJ2-5; DNA: TGCGCCAGCAGCGCGGGACTAGTGGAGGGTATGGACCAGTACTTC; CDR3: CASSAGLVEGMDQYF
D: -; size: -; V: TRBV7-9; J: TRBJ2-1; DNA: TGTGCCAGCAGCTTTTCTAGTGGGGTCAATGAGCAGTTCTTC; CDR3: CASSFSSGVNEQFF
D: -; size: -; V: TRBV2; J: TRBJ2-7; DNA: TGTGCCAGCATCTGGTCCGCCTACCCCTCCTACGAGCAGTACTTC; CDR3: CASIWSAYPSYEQYF
D: TRBD1; size: few; V: TRBV7-9; J: TRBJ1-2; DNA: TGTGCCAGCAGCCCGGGACAGCTATCGTATGGCTACACCTTC; CDR3: CASSPGQLSYGYTF
D: -; size: -; V: TRBV5-1; J: TRBJ2-1; DNA: TGCGCCAGCAGCTTGCAGGCCAATGAGCAGTTCTTC; CDR3: CASSLQANEQFF
D: TRBD2; size: -; V: TRBV7-2; J: TRBJ2-4; DNA: TGTGCCAGCAGCAGTAGCGGGGGTGGGATTCGAAACATTCAGTACTTC; CDR3: CASSSSGGGIRNIQYF
D: -; size: -; V: TRBV7-9; J: TRBJ1-1; DNA: TGTGCCAGCAGCTTTTTAGGGGCGAACACTGAAGCTTTCTTT; CDR3: CASSFLGANTEAFF
D: TRBD1; size: -; V: TRBV6-6; J: TRBJ2-7; DNA: TGTGCCAGCAGTCCTCCGGGGGACAGGTACGAGCAGTACTTC; CDR3: CASSPPGDRYEQYF
D: TRBD1; size: -; V: TRBV5-6; J: TRBJ2-1; DNA: TGTGCCAGCAGCCCCCCGGGACAGGTCTACAATGAGCAGTTCTTC; CDR3: CASSPPGQVYNEQFF
D: TRBD2; size: -; V: TRBV7-9; J: TRBJ2-2; DNA: TGTGCCAGCAGCTCCCTTCCCCGGATAACTAGCGGGCCCGGGGAGCTGTTTTTT; CDR3: CASSSLPRITSGPGELFF